These 9 T cell receptor beta chains were all obtained from the same sample, sequenced in a study of shared clonotypes between healthy human individuals. TCRdb's table, derived via immunoSEQ multiplex PCR, lists solely in-frame clones and lacks some. The repertoire holds fewer than 550,000 clones, with approximately 79% as singletons. The specimen was PBMCs. These receptors originate from a woman between 40 and 55 years old in good health. Some clones in this sample may be carry-over from other donors' samples.

On this clone itself: Compared with germline, one end of the junction differs, possibly owing to a read error. The chain is built from TRBV7-2 and TRBJ1-1, with D uncertain. In germline, CDR1 is SGHTA, CDR2 FQGNSA. CDR3 length equals 13 residues. The CDR3 loop reads CASSLVPNTEAFF. Here the CDR3 DNA reads TGTGCCAGCAGCTTGGTACCGAACACTGAGGCTTTCTTT.

The chain is built from TRBV30 and TRBJ1-6; TRBD1 is a possible D gene (6 bases). V was shortened by 0 bases and J by 4 bases, with 10 bases between the two germline ends. The V gene's germline CDR1 is GTSNPN and CDR2 SVGIG (reference sequence). The CDR3 has 15 amino acids. The CDR3 is CAWSVTGLYNSPLHF. The DNA for the CDR3 is TGTGCCTGGAGTGTAACAGGGCTTTATAATTCACCCCTCCACTTT.

The J gene is TRBJ2-7, the V gene TRBV11-3, with D possibly matching TRBD1 (6 bases). CDR1 is SGHNT and CDR2 is YENEEA in the germline V gene. V was trimmed by 5 bases and J by 3 bases, leaving 11 bases between them. The CDR3 spans 13 residues. For the CDR3, the DNA is TGTGCCAGCAGCGGGGGCGTTGGCTACGAGCAGTACTTC. Translated, it gives CASSGGVGYEQYF.

The chain carries TRBV9 and TRBJ2-1; 7 bases match TRBD2. Trimming cost V 0 bases and J 3 bases; bases outside gene matches: 3. The CDR3 totals 15 residues. Germline values: CDR1 SGDLS, CDR2 YYNGEE. The DNA of the CDR3 is TGTGCCAGCAGCGTAGTTGGGGGGGACTACAATGAGCAGTTCTTC. Translated: CASSVVGGDYNEQFF.

The V gene is TRBV5-4, the J gene TRBJ1-3; 8 nucleotides match TRBD1. Losses at the gene ends were 4 bases for V and 5 bases for J; bases not matched to a gene: 14. The CDR3 has 17 amino acids. From germline, CDR1 is SGHNT and CDR2 YYREEE (reference sequence). The CDR3 DNA reads TGTGCCAGCAGCGACCCGACTCAGGGGGCTGGTAGAAACACCATATATTTT. The encoded protein is CASSDPTQGAGRNTIYF.

The J gene is TRBJ2-3, the V gene TRBV7-9; the D gene is possibly TRBD2 (6 bases). CDR3 length: 16 amino acids. Germline V CDR1 and CDR2: SEHNR, FQNEAQ (reference sequence). The V gene lost 5 bases and the J gene lost 0 bases, with 15 bases spanning the gap. The CDR3 region is CASSLSSVTSTDTQYF. CDR3 sequence (DNA): TGTGCCAGCAGCCTCTCTAGCGTTACTAGCACAGATACGCAGTATTTT.

The V gene is TRBV6-5, the J gene TRBJ1-2, with 9 nucleotides matching TRBD1. CDR1 and CDR2 from the germline V gene are MNHEY and SVGAGI. This CDR3 contains 13 residues. V was pared by 6 bases and J by 6 bases, with 5 bases of the junction left unmatched. For the CDR3, the DNA is TGTGCCAGCAGGGAGGGACAGGGAAATGGCTACACCTTC. It yields the protein CASREGQGNGYTF.

The chain couples TRBV6-1 to TRBJ2-5; the D gene could be TRBD1 or TRBD2 (5 bases each). This CDR3 spans 15 amino acids. Germline assignment: CDR1 MNHNS and CDR2 SASEGT. The ends were cut back, 2 bases at V and 0 bases at J, with 10 bases in the middle. CDR3 in amino acids: CASSELWGYQETQYF. In DNA form, the CDR3 reads TGTGCCAGCAGTGAACTGTGGGGGTACCAAGAGACCCAGTACTTC.

V is TRBV28 and J is TRBJ2-7; no firm D call. The germline CDR1 and CDR2 sequences are MDHEN and SYDVKM. The CDR3 consists of 13 residues. Trimming removed 7 bases at V and 0 bases at J, with 10 bases between. CDR3 loop: CASMTSSSYEQYF. Here the CDR3 DNA reads TGTGCCAGCATGACCTCGAGCTCCTACGAGCAGTACTTC.